The entry that follows covers one T cell receptor (beta chain) sequence. Antigen specificity is unknown. This sample is part of a study of shared clonotypes between healthy human individuals. Study conclusions and caveats: Only blood was sampled, and tissue TCR repertoires likely differ from blood ones. Expectations were that clonotype sharing among donors would be affected by sequencing depth. Rarefaction curves obtained for sorted subsets showed sequencing incomplete despite large depth.

Here immunoSEQ multiplex PCR was the method, and the copy in TCRdb shows in-frame clones only, minus some. The sample lists 2 million to 2.5 million clones; 85% to 95% were seen once. This clonotype originated in a man younger than 35 in good health. Some clones in this sample may be carry-over from other donors' samples. Sequenced material: naive CD4+ T cells from PBMCs. Subset of the sample: CD45RA+ positively selected.

CDR3 loop: CASSYTGSSYNEQFF. The DNA of the CDR3 is TGTGCCAGCTCATACACAGGTAGCTCCTACAATGAGCAGTTCTTC. The V gene is TRBV18, the J gene TRBJ2-1; a possible D gene is TRBD1 (5 bases). The germline V gene encodes CDR1 KGHSH and CDR2 LQKENI. The CDR3 is made up of 15 amino acids. V shed 5 bases and J shed 0 bases, with 11 bases lying between them. Based on the CDR3 plus reference TRBV18 and TRBJ2-1, the full variable domain is NAGVMQNPRHLVRRRGQEARLRCSPMKGHSHVYWYRQLPEEGLKFMVYLQKENIIDESGMPKERFSAEFPKEGPSILRIQQVVRGDSAAYFCASSYTGSSYNEQFFGPGTRLTVL.